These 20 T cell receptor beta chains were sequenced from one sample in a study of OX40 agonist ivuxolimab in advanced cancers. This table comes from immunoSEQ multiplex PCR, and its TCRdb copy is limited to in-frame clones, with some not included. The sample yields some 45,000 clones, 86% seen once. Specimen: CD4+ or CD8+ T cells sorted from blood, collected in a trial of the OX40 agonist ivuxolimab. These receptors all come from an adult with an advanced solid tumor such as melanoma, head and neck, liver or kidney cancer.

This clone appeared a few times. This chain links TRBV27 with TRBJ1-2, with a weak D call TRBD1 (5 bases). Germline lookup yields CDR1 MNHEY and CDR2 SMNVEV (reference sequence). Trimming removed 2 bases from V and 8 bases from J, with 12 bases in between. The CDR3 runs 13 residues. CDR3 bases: TGTGCCAGCAGTTTACGGGGGTTAGGGGGCTACACCTTC. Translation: CASSLRGLGGYTF.

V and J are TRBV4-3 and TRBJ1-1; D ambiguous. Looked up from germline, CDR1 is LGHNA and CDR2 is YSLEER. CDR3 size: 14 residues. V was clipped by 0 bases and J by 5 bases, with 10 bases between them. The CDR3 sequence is CASSQDHPGTEAFF. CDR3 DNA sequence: TGCGCCAGCAGCCAAGATCATCCAGGTACTGAAGCTTTCTTT.

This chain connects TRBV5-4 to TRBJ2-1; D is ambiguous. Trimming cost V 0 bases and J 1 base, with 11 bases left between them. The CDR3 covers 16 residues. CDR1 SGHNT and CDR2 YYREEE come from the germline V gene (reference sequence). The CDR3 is CASSLGLGASYNEQFF. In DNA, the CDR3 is TGTGCCAGCAGCTTGGGGCTAGGAGCGTCCTACAATGAGCAGTTCTTC.

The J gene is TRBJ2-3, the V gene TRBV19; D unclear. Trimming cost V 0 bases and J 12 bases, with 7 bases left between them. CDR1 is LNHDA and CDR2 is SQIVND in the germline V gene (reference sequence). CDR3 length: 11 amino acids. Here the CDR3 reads CASSIDSVQYF. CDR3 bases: TGTGCCAGTAGTATAGATTCGGTCCAGTATTTT. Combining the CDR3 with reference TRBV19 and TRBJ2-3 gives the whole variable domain DGGITQSPKYLFRKEGQNVTLSCEQNLNHDAMYWYRQDPGQGLRLIYYSQIVNDFQKGDIAEGYSVSREKKESFPLTVTSAQKNPTAFYLCASSIDSVQYFGPGTRLTVL.

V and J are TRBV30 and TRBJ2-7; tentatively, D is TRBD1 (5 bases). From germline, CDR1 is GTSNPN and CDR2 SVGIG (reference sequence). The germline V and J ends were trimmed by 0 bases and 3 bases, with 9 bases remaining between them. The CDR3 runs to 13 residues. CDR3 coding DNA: TGTGCCTGGAGTGTCGCCAGGGTCTACGAGCAGTACTTC. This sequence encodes CAWSVARVYEQYF.

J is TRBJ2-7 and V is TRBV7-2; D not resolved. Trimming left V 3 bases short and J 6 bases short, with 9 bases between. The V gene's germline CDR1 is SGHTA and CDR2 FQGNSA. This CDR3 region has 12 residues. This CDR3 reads CASSFGPSEQYF. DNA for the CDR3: TGTGCCAGCAGCTTTGGACCTTCCGAGCAGTACTTC. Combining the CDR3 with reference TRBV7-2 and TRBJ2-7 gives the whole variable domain GAGVSQSPSNKVTEKGKDVELRCDPISGHTALYWYRQSLGQGLEFLIYFQGNSAPDKSGLPSDRFSAERTGGSVSTLTIQRTQQEDSAVYLCASSFGPSEQYFGPGTRLTVT.

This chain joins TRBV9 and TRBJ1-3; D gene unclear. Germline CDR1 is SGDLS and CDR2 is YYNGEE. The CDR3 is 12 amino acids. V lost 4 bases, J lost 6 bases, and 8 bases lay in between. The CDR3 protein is CASSPQPNTIYF. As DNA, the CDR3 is TGTGCCAGCAGCCCTCAGCCAAACACCATATATTTT.

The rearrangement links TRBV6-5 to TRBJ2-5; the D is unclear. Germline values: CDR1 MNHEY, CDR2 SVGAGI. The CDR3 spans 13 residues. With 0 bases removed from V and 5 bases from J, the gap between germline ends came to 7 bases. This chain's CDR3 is CASSYSTLETQYF. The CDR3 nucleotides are TGTGCCAGCAGTTACTCGACTTTGGAGACCCAGTACTTC.

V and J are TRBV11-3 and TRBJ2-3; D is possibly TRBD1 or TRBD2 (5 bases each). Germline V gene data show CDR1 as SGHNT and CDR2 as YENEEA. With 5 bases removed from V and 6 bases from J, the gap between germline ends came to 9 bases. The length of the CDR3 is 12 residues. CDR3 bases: TGTGCCAGCAGCCTCGGGGCGGATACGCAGTATTTT. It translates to CASSLGADTQYF.

The DNA for the CDR3 is TGTGCCAGCACGAACAGGGGTCAGTGGCAAGAGACCCAGTACTTC. Translation gives CASTNRGQWQETQYF. The V and J genes are TRBV6-5 and TRBJ2-5; TRBD1 agrees at 7 bases. This CDR3 is 15 amino acids long. Germline CDR1 and CDR2: MNHEY and SVGAGI. V lost 7 bases to trimming and J lost 2 bases; unmatched junction nucleotides: 10.

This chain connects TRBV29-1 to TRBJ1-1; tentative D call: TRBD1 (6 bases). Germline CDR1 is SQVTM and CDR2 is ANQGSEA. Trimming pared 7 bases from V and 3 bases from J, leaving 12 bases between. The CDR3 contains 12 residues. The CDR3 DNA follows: TGCAGCGGGGCAGGGGAGGACACTGAAGCTTTCTTT. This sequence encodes CSGAGEDTEAFF.

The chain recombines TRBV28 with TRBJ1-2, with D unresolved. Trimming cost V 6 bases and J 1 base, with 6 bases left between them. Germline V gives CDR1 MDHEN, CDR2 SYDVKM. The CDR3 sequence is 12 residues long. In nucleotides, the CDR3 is TGTGCCAGCAGCCCAAGTAACTATGGCTACACCTTC. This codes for CASSPSNYGYTF.

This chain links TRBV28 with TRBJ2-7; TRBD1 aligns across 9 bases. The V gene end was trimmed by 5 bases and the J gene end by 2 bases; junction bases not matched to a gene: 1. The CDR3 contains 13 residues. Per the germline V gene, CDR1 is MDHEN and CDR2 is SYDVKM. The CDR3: CASSGDRAYEQYF. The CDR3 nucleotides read TGTGCCAGCAGTGGGGACAGGGCCTACGAGCAGTACTTC. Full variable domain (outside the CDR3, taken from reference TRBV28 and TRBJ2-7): DVKVTQSSRYLVKRTGEKVFLECVQDMDHENMFWYRQDPGLGLRLIYFSYDVKMKEKGDIPEGYSVSREKKERFSLILESASTNQTSMYLCASSGDRAYEQYFGPGTRLTVT.

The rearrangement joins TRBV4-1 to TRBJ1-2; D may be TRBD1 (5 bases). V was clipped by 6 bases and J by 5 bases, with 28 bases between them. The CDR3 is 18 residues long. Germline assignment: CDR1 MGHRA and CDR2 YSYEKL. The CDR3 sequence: CASRTVPGTSLGSYGYTF. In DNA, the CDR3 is TGCGCCAGCAGGACGGTCCCCGGGACCTCTTTGGGAAGTTATGGCTACACCTTC.

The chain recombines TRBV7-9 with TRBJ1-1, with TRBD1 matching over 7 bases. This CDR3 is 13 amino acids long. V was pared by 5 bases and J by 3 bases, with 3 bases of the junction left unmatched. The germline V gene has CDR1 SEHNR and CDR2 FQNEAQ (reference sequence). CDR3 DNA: TGTGCCAGCAGCGGGGACAGCGACACTGAAGCTTTCTTT. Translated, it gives CASSGDSDTEAFF.

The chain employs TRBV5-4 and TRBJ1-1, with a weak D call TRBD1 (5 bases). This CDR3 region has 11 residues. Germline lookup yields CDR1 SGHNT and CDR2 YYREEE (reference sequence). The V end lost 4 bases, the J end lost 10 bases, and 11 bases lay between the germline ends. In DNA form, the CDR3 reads TGTGCCAGCAGCCACGACAGTGGAGCTTTCTTT. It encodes CASSHDSGAFF.

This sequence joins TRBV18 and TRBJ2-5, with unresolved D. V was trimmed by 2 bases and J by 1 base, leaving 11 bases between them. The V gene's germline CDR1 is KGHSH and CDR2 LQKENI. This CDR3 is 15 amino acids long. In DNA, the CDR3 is TGTGCCAGCTCACCAACCTGGGGATTCCAAGAGACCCAGTACTTC. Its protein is CASSPTWGFQETQYF.

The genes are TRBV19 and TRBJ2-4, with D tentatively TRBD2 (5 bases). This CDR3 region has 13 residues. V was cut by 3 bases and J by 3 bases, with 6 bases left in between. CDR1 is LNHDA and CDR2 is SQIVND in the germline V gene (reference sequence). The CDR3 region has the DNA TGTGCCAGTAGTATGAGGGACAAAAACATTCAGTACTTC. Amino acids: CASSMRDKNIQYF. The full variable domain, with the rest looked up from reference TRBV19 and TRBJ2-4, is DGGITQSPKYLFRKEGQNVTLSCEQNLNHDAMYWYRQDPGQGLRLIYYSQIVNDFQKGDIAEGYSVSREKKESFPLTVTSAQKNPTAFYLCASSMRDKNIQYFGAGTRLSVL.

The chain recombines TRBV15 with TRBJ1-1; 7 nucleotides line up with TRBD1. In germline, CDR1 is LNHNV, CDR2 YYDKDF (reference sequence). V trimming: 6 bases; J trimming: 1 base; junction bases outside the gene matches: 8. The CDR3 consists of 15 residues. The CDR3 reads CATRGKGAPNTEAFF. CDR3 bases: TGTGCCACCAGGGGTAAGGGGGCCCCGAACACTGAAGCTTTCTTT.

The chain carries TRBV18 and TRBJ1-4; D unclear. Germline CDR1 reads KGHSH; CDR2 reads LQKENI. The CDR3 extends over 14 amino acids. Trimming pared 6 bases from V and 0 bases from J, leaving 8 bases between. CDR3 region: CASSSDATNEKLFF. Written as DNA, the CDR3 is TGTGCCAGCTCCTCAGATGCAACTAATGAAAAACTGTTTTTT.